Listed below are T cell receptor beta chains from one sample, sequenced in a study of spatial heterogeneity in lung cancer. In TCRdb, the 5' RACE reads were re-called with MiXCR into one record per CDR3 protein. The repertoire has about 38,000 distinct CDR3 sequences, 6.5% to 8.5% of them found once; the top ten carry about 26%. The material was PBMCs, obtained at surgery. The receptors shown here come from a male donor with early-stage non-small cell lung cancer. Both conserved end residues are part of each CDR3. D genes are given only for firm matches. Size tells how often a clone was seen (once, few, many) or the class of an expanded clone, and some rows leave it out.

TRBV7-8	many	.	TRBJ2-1	TGTGCCAGCAGCTTATTAACGAGTACGTCGAATGAGCAGTTCTTC	CASSLLTSTSNEQFF
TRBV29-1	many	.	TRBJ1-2	TGCAGCGTTGTATTACCGGGAAACTATGGCTACACCTTC	CSVVLPGNYGYTF
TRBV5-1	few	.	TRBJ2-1	TGCGCCAGCAGCTTTGAACCGGGAGTCCCCAGTGAGCAGTTCTTC	CASSFEPGVPSEQFF
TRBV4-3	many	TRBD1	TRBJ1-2	TGCGCCAGCAGCCAAGACCCCTTTAGACAGGGCCGATATGGCTACACCTTC	CASSQDPFRQGRYGYTF
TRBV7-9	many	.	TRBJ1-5	TGTGCCAGCAGCTTAGGTTCCCAGGCGGATAGCAATCAGCCCCAGCATTTT	CASSLGSQADSNQPQHF
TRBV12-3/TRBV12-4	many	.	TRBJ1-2	TGTGCCAGCAGCCCACCTCGGACTGGGTCTAACTATGGCTACACCTTC	CASSPPRTGSNYGYTF
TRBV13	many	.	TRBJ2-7	TGTGCCAGCAGCTTAGGTCCCGATCCTAGGAGCTACGAGCAGTACTTC	CASSLGPDPRSYEQYF
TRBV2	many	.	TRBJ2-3	TGTGCCAGCAGTGATGTGGGCGGCGATACGCAGTATTTT	CASSDVGGDTQYF
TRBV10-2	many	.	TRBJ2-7	TGCGCCAGCAGTGAAGTACCTCTCACCGGGCCCCCAAGGCACTACGAGCAGTACTTC	CASSEVPLTGPPRHYEQYF
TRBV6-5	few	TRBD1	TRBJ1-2	TGTGCCAGCAGGGGACAGAATCTCTATGGCTACACCTTC	CASRGQNLYGYTF
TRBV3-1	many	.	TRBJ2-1	TGTGCCAGCAGCCAGGCCGGGACTCTCAGCTCCTACAATGAGCAGTTCTTC	CASSQAGTLSSYNEQFF
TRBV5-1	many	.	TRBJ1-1	TGCGCCAGCAGCTTGGGAGTCAGGGCCACTGAAGCTTTCTTT	CASSLGVRATEAFF
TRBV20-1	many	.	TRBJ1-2	TGCAGTGCTCCTTCCCGTGGCTACACCTTC	CSAPSRGYTF
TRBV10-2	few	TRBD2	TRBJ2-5	TGCGCCAGCAGTGACTCCGGGACTAGCGCTCCATTCCAAGAGACCCAGTACTTC	CASSDSGTSAPFQETQYF
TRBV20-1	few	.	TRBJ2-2	TGCAGTGCTAGAGCTGGCTGGGGCTTAGACACCGGGGAGCTGTTTTTT	CSARAGWGLDTGELFF
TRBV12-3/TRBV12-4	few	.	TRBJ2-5	TGTGCCAGCAGCACCAAAGAGACCCAGTACTTC	CASSTKETQYF
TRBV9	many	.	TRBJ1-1	TGTGCCAGCAGCGGAAGGTCCAGAGAAGCTTTCTTT	CASSGRSREAFF
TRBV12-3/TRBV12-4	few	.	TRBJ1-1	TGTGCCAGCAGTTTGGACGGAAGCACTGAAGCTTTCTTT	CASSLDGSTEAFF
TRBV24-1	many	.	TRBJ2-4	TGTGCCACCAGTGATTTGGGGCGGGGTCTAGCCAAAAACATTCAGTACTTC	CATSDLGRGLAKNIQYF
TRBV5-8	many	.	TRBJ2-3	TGTGCCAGCTTCAATACTTGGCCCATAGATACGCAGTATTTT	CASFNTWPIDTQYF
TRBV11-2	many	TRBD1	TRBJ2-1	TGTGCCAGCAGCAAAAGGACAGGGTCCTACAATGAGCAGTTCTTC	CASSKRTGSYNEQFF
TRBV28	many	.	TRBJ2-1	TGTGCCAGCAGTTTCTCACCCCGGCAGCAGTTCTTC	CASSFSPRQQFF
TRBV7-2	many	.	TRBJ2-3	TGTGCCAGCAGCTTAGGGCTCGGGATGGAAGATACGCAGTATTTT	CASSLGLGMEDTQYF
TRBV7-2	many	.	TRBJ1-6	TGTGCCAGCAGCTTGGCTCTCGGTGGGACACCCCTCCACTTT	CASSLALGGTPLHF
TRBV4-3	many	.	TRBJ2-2	TGCGCCAGCAGCCAAGATCCATTAAGGACTTCGAACACCGGGGAGCTGTTTTTT	CASSQDPLRTSNTGELFF
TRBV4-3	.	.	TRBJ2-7	TGCGCCAGCAGCCAAGACCGCGCCTCCCACGAGCAGTACTTC	CASSQDRASHEQYF
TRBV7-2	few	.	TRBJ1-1	TGTGCCAGCAGCTTGTGGGGGGAGGATCGGACTGAAGCTTTCTTT	CASSLWGEDRTEAFF
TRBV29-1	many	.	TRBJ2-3	TGCAGCGTTGAGGTTGTCAGCACAGATACGCAGTATTTT	CSVEVVSTDTQYF
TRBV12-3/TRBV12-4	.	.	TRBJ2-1	TGTGCCAGCAGTTTTTCGGGTTACAATGAGCAGTTCTTC	CASSFSGYNEQFF
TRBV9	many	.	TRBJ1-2	TGTGCCAGCACCAGCGTCTCGACAGTCAACTATGGCTACACCTTC	CASTSVSTVNYGYTF
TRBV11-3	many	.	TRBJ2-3	TGTGCCAGCAGCCACAGGGATACGCAGTATTTT	CASSHRDTQYF